This TCR beta chain was recorded in a study of shared clonotypes between healthy human individuals. Regarding the study as a whole: Compared with memory subsets, naive subsets generally had larger estimated richness. Only blood was sampled; tissue repertoires likely differ.

About this clone itself: The antigen is not known.

Original analysis: Junction-only immunoSEQ sequences carried no quality scores, so filtering differed. Only in-frame clones appear in the TCRdb table, and some are missing; sequencing was by immunoSEQ multiplex PCR. The DNA was the basis for D and trimming; V, J and clone size are from that table. Altogether roughly 2.2 million clones are present, 85% to 95% being singletons, with the ten largest covering around 0.38%. From germline, CDR1 is LNHDA and CDR2 SQIVND (reference sequence). With 6 bases clipped from V and 6 bases from J, the junction kept 7 bases outside the gene matches. The CDR3 extends over 16 amino acids. Donors had no recently reported acute infections or vaccinations and were HIV-negative.

Sequencing input: naive CD4+ T cells from PBMCs. The subset is: CD45RA+ positively selected. J is TRBJ2-3 and V is TRBV19; TRBD2 aligns across 15 bases. The clonotype originates from a man between 18 and 35 years old in good health. Some clones in this sample may be carry-over from other donors' samples. The CDR3 nucleotides read TGTGCCAGTAGACTTACTGGGACTAGCGGGAGGGATACGCAGTATTTT. This gives the protein CASRLTGTSGRDTQYF.